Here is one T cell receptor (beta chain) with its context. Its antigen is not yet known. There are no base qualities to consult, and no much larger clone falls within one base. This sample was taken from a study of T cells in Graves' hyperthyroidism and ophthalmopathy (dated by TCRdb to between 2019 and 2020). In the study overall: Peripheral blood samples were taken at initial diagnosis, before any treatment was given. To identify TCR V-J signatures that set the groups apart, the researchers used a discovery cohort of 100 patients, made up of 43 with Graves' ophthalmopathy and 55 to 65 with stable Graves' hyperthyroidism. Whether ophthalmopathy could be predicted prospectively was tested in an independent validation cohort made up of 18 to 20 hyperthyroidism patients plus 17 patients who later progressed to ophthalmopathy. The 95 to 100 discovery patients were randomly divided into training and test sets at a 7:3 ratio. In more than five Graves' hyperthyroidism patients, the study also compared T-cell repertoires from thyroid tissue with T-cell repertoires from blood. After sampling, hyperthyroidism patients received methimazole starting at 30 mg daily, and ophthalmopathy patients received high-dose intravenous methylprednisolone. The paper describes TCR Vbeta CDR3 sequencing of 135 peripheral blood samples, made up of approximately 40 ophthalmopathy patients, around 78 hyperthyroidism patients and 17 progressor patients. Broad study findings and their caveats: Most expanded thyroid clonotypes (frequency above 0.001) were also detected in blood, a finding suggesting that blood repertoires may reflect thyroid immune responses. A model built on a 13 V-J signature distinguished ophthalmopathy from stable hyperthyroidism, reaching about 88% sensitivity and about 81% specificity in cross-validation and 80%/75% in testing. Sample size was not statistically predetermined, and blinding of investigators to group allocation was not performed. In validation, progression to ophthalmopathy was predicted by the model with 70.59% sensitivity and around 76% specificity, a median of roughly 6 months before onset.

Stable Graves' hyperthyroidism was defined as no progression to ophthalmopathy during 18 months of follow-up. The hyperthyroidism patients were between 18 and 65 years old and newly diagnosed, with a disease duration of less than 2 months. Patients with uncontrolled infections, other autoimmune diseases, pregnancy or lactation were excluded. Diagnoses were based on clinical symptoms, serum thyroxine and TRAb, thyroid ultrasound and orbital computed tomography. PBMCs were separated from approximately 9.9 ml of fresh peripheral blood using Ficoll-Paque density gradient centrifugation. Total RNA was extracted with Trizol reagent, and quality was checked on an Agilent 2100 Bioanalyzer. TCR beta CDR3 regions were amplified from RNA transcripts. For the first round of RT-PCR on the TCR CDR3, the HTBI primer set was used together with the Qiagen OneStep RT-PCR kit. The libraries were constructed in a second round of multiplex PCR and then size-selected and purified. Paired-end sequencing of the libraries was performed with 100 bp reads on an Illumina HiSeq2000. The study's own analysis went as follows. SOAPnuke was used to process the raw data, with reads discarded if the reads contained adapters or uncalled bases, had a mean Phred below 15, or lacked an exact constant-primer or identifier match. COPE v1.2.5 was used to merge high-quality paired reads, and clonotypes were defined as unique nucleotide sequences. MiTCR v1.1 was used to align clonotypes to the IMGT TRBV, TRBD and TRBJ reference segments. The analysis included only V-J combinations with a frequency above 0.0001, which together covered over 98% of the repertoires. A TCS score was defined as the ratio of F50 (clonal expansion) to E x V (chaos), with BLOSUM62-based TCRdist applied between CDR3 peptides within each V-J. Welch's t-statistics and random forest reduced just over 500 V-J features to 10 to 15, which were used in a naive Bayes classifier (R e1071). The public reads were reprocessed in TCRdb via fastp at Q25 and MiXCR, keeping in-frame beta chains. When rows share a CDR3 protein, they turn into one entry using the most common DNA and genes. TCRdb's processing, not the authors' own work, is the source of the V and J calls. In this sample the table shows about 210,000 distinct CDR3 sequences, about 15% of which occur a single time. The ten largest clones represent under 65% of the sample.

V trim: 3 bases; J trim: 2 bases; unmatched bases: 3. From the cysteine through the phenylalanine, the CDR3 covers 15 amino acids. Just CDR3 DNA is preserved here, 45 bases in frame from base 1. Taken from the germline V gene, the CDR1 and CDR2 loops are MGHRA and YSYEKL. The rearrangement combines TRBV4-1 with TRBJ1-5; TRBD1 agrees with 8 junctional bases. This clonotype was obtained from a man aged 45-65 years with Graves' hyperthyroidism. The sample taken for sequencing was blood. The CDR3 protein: CASSQQTGGNQPQHF. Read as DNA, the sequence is TGCGCCAGCAGCCAGCAGACAGGGGGCAATCAGCCCCAGCATTTT.